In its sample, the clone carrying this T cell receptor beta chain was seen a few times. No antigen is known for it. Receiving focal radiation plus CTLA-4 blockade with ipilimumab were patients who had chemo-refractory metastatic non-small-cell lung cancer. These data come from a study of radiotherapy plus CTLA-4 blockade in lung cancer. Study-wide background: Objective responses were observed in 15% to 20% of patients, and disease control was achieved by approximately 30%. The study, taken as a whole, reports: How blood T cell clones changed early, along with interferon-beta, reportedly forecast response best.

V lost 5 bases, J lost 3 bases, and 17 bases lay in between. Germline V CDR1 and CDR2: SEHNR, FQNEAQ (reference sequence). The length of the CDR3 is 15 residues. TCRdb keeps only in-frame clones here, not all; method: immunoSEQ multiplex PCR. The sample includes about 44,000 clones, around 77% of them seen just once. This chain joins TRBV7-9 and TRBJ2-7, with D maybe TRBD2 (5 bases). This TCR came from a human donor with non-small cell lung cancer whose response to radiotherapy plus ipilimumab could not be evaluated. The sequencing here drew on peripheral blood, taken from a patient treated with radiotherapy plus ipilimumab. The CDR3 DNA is TGTGCCAGCAGCCGCCGGAATAGCGACCACTACGAGCAGTACTTC. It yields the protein CASSRRNSDHYEQYF.